This T cell receptor (beta chain) stems from a study of blood T cell repertoires in COVID-19. Profiled with immunoSEQ multiplex PCR; TCRdb holds only in-frame clones, not every one. Of 400,000 to 450,000 clones listed, approximately 90% are singletons. Per germline, CDR1 WNHNN and CDR2 SYGVQD (reference sequence). V was clipped by 2 bases and J by 1 base; unmatched bases: 4. This CDR3 contains 15 residues. This clonotype was obtained from a young man with COVID-19, enrolled during active disease. The chain couples TRBV10-1 to TRBJ1-1, with 7 bases identical to TRBD1. Sequencing was done on a sample of peripheral blood. CDR3 protein: CASSEGTEENTEAFF. The CDR3 DNA is TGCGCCAGCAGTGAGGGGACAGAAGAGAACACTGAAGCTTTCTTT.